These T cell receptor beta chains were read from a single sample in a study of tumor-infiltrating lymphocytes in oesophageal squamous cell carcinoma. Using its own MiXCR run on the PCR reads, TCRdb lists one record per CDR3 protein. Of roughly 16,000 distinct CDR3 sequences listed, 50% are singletons. Sequencing input: esophageal tumor tissue. These TCRs come from a male donor with esophageal squamous cell carcinoma. Each CDR3 is given with its conserved first and last residue. D genes are given only for firm matches. Clone size is stated in some rows and not others, as once, few, many or a class when expanded.

v_call	clone_size	j_call	d_call	cdr3_nt	cdr3_aa
TRBV10-3	NA	TRBJ2-3	TRBD2	TGTGCCATCAGTGAGTCCGGGGGGGGACTAGTCTCCACAGATACGCAGTATTTT	CAISESGGGLVSTDTQYF
TRBV10-2	medium-sized	TRBJ2-5	NA	TGCGCCAGCAGGGACTACTCCGTTCAAGAGACCCAGTACTTC	CASRDYSVQETQYF
TRBV6-5	NA	TRBJ1-6	NA	TGTGCCAGCAGTTGGACAGCGAATAATTCACCCCTCCACTTT	CASSWTANNSPLHF
TRBV6-1	NA	TRBJ2-1	NA	TGTGCCAGCAGTGATAACTTCTACAATGAGCAGTTCTTC	CASSDNFYNEQFF
TRBV7-6	NA	TRBJ2-1	NA	TGTGCCAGCAGCTTAGCGGCCGGCGGAAATGAGCAGTTCTTC	CASSLAAGGNEQFF
TRBV12-3/TRBV12-4	many	TRBJ2-4	TRBD1	TGTGCCAGCAGTTTCTTACAGGGGGCGGTTGAGCAGTACTTC	CASSFLQGAVEQYF
TRBV7-2	NA	TRBJ2-3	NA	TGTGCCAGCAGCTTAGAGGTCGAGCAGCCAGATACGCAGTATTTT	CASSLEVEQPDTQYF
TRBV28	NA	TRBJ1-2	NA	TGTGCCAGCAGCCGACAAGCCAACTATGGCTACACCTTC	CASSRQANYGYTF
TRBV24-1	once	TRBJ2-1	TRBD2	TGTGCCACCAGTGATTTGCCCACAGCGGGAGAATTTGGGAATGAGCAGTTCTTC	CATSDLPTAGEFGNEQFF
TRBV11-2	NA	TRBJ1-1	NA	TGTGCCAGCAGCTTAGTTCTGGGGGTTGGTACTGAAGCTTTCTTT	CASSLVLGVGTEAFF
TRBV28	NA	TRBJ1-1	NA	TGTGCCAGCAGTTTACGAGGACCGAACACTGAAGCTTTCTTT	CASSLRGPNTEAFF
TRBV7-6	few	TRBJ2-7	NA	TGTGCCAGCAGCTTAGCGCGGGTAAACGAGCAGTACTTC	CASSLARVNEQYF
TRBV7-9	few	TRBJ2-7	NA	TGTGCCAGCAGCTTAGGAGGGGGGCTAAGCTCCTACGAGCAGTACTTC	CASSLGGGLSSYEQYF
TRBV6-1	many	TRBJ2-7	NA	TGTGCCAGCAGTCGGACTGGGAGATTAAACGAGCAGTACTTC	CASSRTGRLNEQYF
TRBV11-1	NA	TRBJ2-5	TRBD1	TGTGCCAGCAGCCCAGGGACAGTTGAGACCCAGTACTTC	CASSPGTVETQYF
TRBV6-4	many	TRBJ2-5	TRBD1	TGTGCCAGCAGTGACTCGACAGGGGGGTCCTACAATGAGCAGTACTTC	CASSDSTGGSYNEQYF
TRBV5-4	medium-sized	TRBJ2-1	TRBD2	TGCGCCAGCAGCTTGGGAGGGACTAGCGGGAGAAATGAGCAGTTCTTC	CASSLGGTSGRNEQFF
TRBV7-8	NA	TRBJ2-1	NA	TGTGCCACTAAGGCAGGGATCTACAATGAGCAGTTCTTC	CATKAGIYNEQFF
TRBV11-2	NA	TRBJ2-3	NA	TGTGCCAGCAGCATCGACAGAGATTCTACAGATACGCAGTATTTT	CASSIDRDSTDTQYF
TRBV5-6	NA	TRBJ2-7	TRBD1	TGTGCCAGCAGCTCGACAGGGTTGATCTACGAGCAGTACTTC	CASSSTGLIYEQYF
TRBV7-2	NA	TRBJ2-3	TRBD1	TGTGCCAGCAGCTTAGCGCGGGGACAGGGGAGTAGAAGCACAGATACGCAGTATTTT	CASSLARGQGSRSTDTQYF
TRBV5-6	many	TRBJ2-5	TRBD2	TGTGCCAGCAGCCGCGGACTAGCGCGCCTCCAAGAGACCCAGTACTTC	CASSRGLARLQETQYF
TRBV20-1	NA	TRBJ2-1	NA	TGCAGTGCGTCTCTAGAGACGCGTGAGCAGTTCTTC	CSASLETREQFF
TRBV7-4	NA	TRBJ2-2	NA	TGTGCCAGCGGGGGAAAGGGGGATTCAAGCGGGGAGCTGTTTTTT	CASGGKGDSSGELFF
TRBV11-2	many	TRBJ2-7	TRBD2	TGTGCCAGCAGCTTAGGCCCGGGGGGAGTCCTATACGAGCAGTACTTC	CASSLGPGGVLYEQYF
TRBV7-3	once	TRBJ2-1	TRBD2	TGTGCCAGCAGTAGAAGGGGGGGACTAGCGGGGGGGAAATGGACGCATGAGCAGTTCTTC	CASSRRGGLAGGKWTHEQFF
TRBV29-1	NA	TRBJ2-7	NA	TGCAGCGTTTGGGGCACCTACGAGCAGTACTTC	CSVWGTYEQYF
TRBV7-9	NA	TRBJ2-5	TRBD2	TGTGCCAGCAGCTTAGCTAGCGGGAGGGCAGATACGCAGTACTTC	CASSLASGRADTQYF
TRBV7-2	NA	TRBJ1-2	TRBD1	TGTGCCAGCAGCCTCGAAGAGACAGGGTTCAGTGGCTACACCTTC	CASSLEETGFSGYTF
TRBV12-3/TRBV12-4	NA	TRBJ2-2	NA	TGTGCCAGCCGACACCGACAGGCCACCGGGGAGCTGTTTTTT	CASRHRQATGELFF
TRBV11-2	NA	TRBJ2-7	TRBD2	TGTGCCAGCAGCTCCATTATAGCGGGAGGGGCAAATGAGCAGTACTTC	CASSSIIAGGANEQYF
TRBV7-6	many	TRBJ2-1	NA	TGTGCCAGCAGCTTAGGGGCCGGAAATAGGGATGAGCAGTTCTTC	CASSLGAGNRDEQFF
TRBV6-1	medium-sized	TRBJ1-2	NA	TGTGCCAGCAGTGACAACCCCTTTGTTGGCTACACCTTC	CASSDNPFVGYTF
TRBV7-2	NA	TRBJ2-1	NA	TGTGCCAGCAGCTCCCTCGCGGCAGAGCAGTTCTTC	CASSSLAAEQFF
TRBV5-1	NA	TRBJ2-6	NA	TGCGCCAGCAGCTTGGAACAGGTGGCCAACGTCCTGACTTTC	CASSLEQVANVLTF
TRBV6-1	NA	TRBJ2-6	TRBD1	TGTGCCAGCAGGACCACAGGGGCTGGGGCCAACGTCCTGACTTTC	CASRTTGAGANVLTF
TRBV2	NA	TRBJ2-1	NA	TGTGCCAGCAGCCCCCCCCGACTGACGAGGAAGGGATACAATGAGCAGTTCTTC	CASSPPRLTRKGYNEQFF
TRBV7-6	NA	TRBJ2-1	NA	TGTGCCAGCAGCTTACCGGCCGGCGATGAGCAGTTCTTC	CASSLPAGDEQFF
TRBV5-5	NA	TRBJ2-6	TRBD2	TGTGCCAGCAGTCTCGGGGGGTCTGGGGCCAACGTCCTGACTTTC	CASSLGGSGANVLTF
TRBV10-1	many	TRBJ2-3	TRBD2	TGCGCCAGCCAAAAAGCGGGAGACGGGACAGATACGCAGTATTTT	CASQKAGDGTDTQYF
TRBV28	many	TRBJ2-7	TRBD1	TGTGCCAGCCACGTATCAGGACAGGGCAACGAGCAGTACTTC	CASHVSGQGNEQYF
TRBV11-2	NA	TRBJ2-3	TRBD2	TGTGCCAGTTTAGCGGGAAGTAAAACAGATACGCAGTATTTT	CASLAGSKTDTQYF
TRBV4-3	NA	TRBJ1-2	NA	TGCGCCAGCAGCCGGCTCTCCGCCAGCTATGGCTACACCTTC	CASSRLSASYGYTF
TRBV7-3	NA	TRBJ2-6	NA	TGTGCCAGCAGCGGATCCGGGACCCATACTTCTGGGGCCAACGTCCTGACTTTC	CASSGSGTHTSGANVLTF
TRBV5-3	NA	TRBJ2-1	NA	TGTGCCAGCAGCTGGAACAGGTCCCCTTCGCAGTTCTTC	CASSWNRSPSQFF
TRBV7-6	once	TRBJ2-1	TRBD2	TGTGCCAGCAGCCCTAGCCCTAGCGGGAGGGCCATCAATGAGCAGTTCTTC	CASSPSPSGRAINEQFF
TRBV7-8	NA	TRBJ2-1	NA	TGTGCCAGCAGCTTAGCACGGTACAATGAGCAGTTCTTC	CASSLARYNEQFF
TRBV28	many	TRBJ2-7	TRBD2	TGTGCCAGCACAACTAGCGGCCTCTACGAGCAGTACTTC	CASTTSGLYEQYF
TRBV19	NA	TRBJ2-4	NA	TGTGCCAGTAGTGGGAAGGTGGGAAACATTCAGTACTTC	CASSGKVGNIQYF
TRBV2	once	TRBJ1-6	TRBD1	TGTGCCAGCAGTTTAAGGACAGGAAATAATTCACCCCTCCACTTC	CASSLRTGNNSPLHF
TRBV27	many	TRBJ1-6	NA	TGTGCCAGCAGTCTCCGAATTAGAAATAATTCACCCCTCCACTTT	CASSLRIRNNSPLHF
TRBV24-1	NA	TRBJ2-5	TRBD1	TGTGCCTCAAGGGGGCTGGGAGAGACCCAGTACTTC	CASRGLGETQYF
TRBV12-3/TRBV12-4	few	TRBJ2-7	TRBD1	TGTGCCAGCACCCCGGGACAGGGATCCGAGCAGTACTTC	CASTPGQGSEQYF
TRBV7-8	NA	TRBJ2-5	NA	TGTGCCAGCAGCCGGGAAGAGACCCAGTACTTC	CASSREETQYF